This T cell receptor (beta chain) was captured by sequencing in a study of cytomegalovirus exposure and HLA in healthy donors. Study information: The roughly 120 validation repertoires, a later analysis reported, used the same platform as the approximately 670 first-cohort repertoires.

Method: immunoSEQ multiplex PCR; TCRdb's copy keeps in-frame clones and lacks some. The table lists about 56,000 clones, roughly nine tenths of them singletons. This receptor was taken from a woman aged 18 to 35 in good health and CMV-seronegative. Source material: PBMCs.

The CDR3 bases are TGTGCCAGCACCGTATCCGGGTACGAGCAGTACTTC. Protein sequence: CASTVSGYEQYF. The chain combines TRBV11-2 with TRBJ2-7; D not certain. Germline-derived CDR1 and CDR2 are SGHAT and FQNNGV. CDR3 length: 12 amino acids. V lost 7 bases and J 4 bases, leaving 11 bases between the germline ends.